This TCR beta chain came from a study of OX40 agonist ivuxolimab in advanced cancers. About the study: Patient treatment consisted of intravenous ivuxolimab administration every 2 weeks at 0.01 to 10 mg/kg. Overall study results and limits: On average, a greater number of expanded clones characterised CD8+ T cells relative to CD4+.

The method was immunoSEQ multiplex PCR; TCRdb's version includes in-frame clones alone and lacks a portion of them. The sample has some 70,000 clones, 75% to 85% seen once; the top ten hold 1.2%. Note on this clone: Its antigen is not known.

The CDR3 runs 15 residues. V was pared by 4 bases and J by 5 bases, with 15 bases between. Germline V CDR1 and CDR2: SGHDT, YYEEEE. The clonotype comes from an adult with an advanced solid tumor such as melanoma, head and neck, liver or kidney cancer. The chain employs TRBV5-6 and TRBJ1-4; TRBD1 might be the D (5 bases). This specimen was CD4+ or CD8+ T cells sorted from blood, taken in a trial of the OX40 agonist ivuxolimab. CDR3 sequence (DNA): TGTGCCAGCAGCCCCTTGGGACGGTACAATGAAAAACTGTTTTTT. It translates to CASSPLGRYNEKLFF.